This is a list of T cell receptor beta chains from one sample in a study of blood T cells in healthy people across ages. Via MiXCR, TCRdb re-called the 5' RACE reads, giving one row per CDR3 protein. The data hold over a million distinct CDR3 sequences, with 55% to 75% observed a single time. The sequenced sample consisted of blood. The receptor source for this set is a man between 18 and 35 years old in good health. The CDR3 runs from the conserved cysteine through the conserved F or W. D genes are given only for firm matches. Expanded clones get a size class; other rows say once, few or many, or leave the size out.

cdr3_nt | cdr3_aa | j_call | d_call | v_call | clone_size
TGTGCCAGCAGCGGACAGGATAGACTCTACGAGCAGTACTTC | CASSGQDRLYEQYF | TRBJ2-7 | TRBD1 | TRBV28 | NA
TGTGCCAGCAGCCAAGTTGTAGCCCATCAAGAGACCCAGTACTTC | CASSQVVAHQETQYF | TRBJ2-5 | NA | TRBV4-2 | NA
TGTGCCAGCAGCCTCAGACAGGGGCGCGATGGCTACACCTTC | CASSLRQGRDGYTF | TRBJ1-2 | TRBD1 | TRBV6-5 | few
TGTGCCAGCAGTAGAGCGGGAGTCTATACAGATACGCAGTATTTT | CASSRAGVYTDTQYF | TRBJ2-3 | TRBD2 | TRBV2 | NA
TGTGCCAGCAGCCTAGGACTAGCCAGCTCCTACAATGAGCAGTACTTC | CASSLGLASSYNEQYF | TRBJ2-7 | TRBD2 | TRBV11-1 | NA
TGCGCCAGCAGCCATGACCCCGGGGGGAAAACTGAAGCTTTCTTT | CASSHDPGGKTEAFF | TRBJ1-1 | NA | TRBV4-1 | few
TGTGCTAGCGGCTCCGACAGGGCATCCTACAATGAGCAGTTCTTC | CASGSDRASYNEQFF | TRBJ2-1 | NA | TRBV7-7 | NA
TGTGCTAGTGGTCCTCCTACCTCTGCGGAGACCCAGTACTTC | CASGPPTSAETQYF | TRBJ2-5 | NA | TRBV12-5 | NA
TGCAGCGCCAAGGACAGGAACACTATGAACACTGAAGCTTTCTTT | CSAKDRNTMNTEAFF | TRBJ1-1 | TRBD1 | TRBV29-1 | NA
TGCGCCAGCAGCCAAGAGGGAGGTCCAAGTTCACCCCTCCACTTT | CASSQEGGPSSPLHF | TRBJ1-6 | NA | TRBV4-1 | few
TGTGCCAGCAGTTACTCGAGGGAGAAAAACATTCAGTACTTC | CASSYSREKNIQYF | TRBJ2-4 | NA | TRBV6-2/TRBV6-3 | few
TGTGCCAGCAGCGCTACCGGGACAGGGGTATCCGAGCAGTACTTC | CASSATGTGVSEQYF | TRBJ2-7 | TRBD1 | TRBV7-9 | NA
TGTGCCAGCAGCTCAAGGACAACCGATCTCTACAATGAGCAGTACTTC | CASSSRTTDLYNEQYF | TRBJ2-7 | NA | TRBV11-2 | NA
TGTGCCAGCGGGGAGGGGGGCGGCTACACCTTC | CASGEGGGYTF | TRBJ1-2 | NA | TRBV7-6 | NA
TGCAGTGCTGGAGCGGGACTGAGCACATACAATGAGCAGTTCTTC | CSAGAGLSTYNEQFF | TRBJ2-1 | TRBD2 | TRBV20-1 | NA
TGCAGCGTTGGAAGACTAGCGGGAGACAATGAGCAGTTCTTC | CSVGRLAGDNEQFF | TRBJ2-1 | TRBD2 | TRBV29-1 | NA
TGTGCCAGCAGCTTGTCCCCGTGGGGGAACCAGCCAGACGAGCAGTACTTC | CASSLSPWGNQPDEQYF | TRBJ2-7 | NA | TRBV5-5 | few
TGTGCCAGCAGTTACTCAGAATTAGGAGGCTCCTACAATGAGCAGTTCTTC | CASSYSELGGSYNEQFF | TRBJ2-1 | NA | TRBV6-2/TRBV6-3 | NA
TGTGCCAGCAGCCAAGATTTAAGGTGGAATCAAGAGACCCAGTACTTC | CASSQDLRWNQETQYF | TRBJ2-5 | NA | TRBV4-2 | NA
TGCAGTGCTTGGACTAGCGGGTTATCAGATACGCAGTATTTT | CSAWTSGLSDTQYF | TRBJ2-3 | TRBD2 | TRBV20-1 | NA
TGTGCCAGTTCTAGGGGCCAAACCCTAAACACTTACGAGCAGTACTTC | CASSRGQTLNTYEQYF | TRBJ2-7 | NA | TRBV12-3/TRBV12-4 | NA
TGTGCCAGCAGCCAAGTTTGGACTAGCGGGAATGAGCAGTTCTTC | CASSQVWTSGNEQFF | TRBJ2-1 | TRBD2 | TRBV14 | NA
TGTGCCACCAGCAGAGATCGGTGGCAGGGGACCTACGAGCAGTACTTC | CATSRDRWQGTYEQYF | TRBJ2-7 | NA | TRBV15 | once
TGTGCCAGCAGCTTTTCGACTAGCGGGGGCCTTAACACCGGGGAGCTGTTTTTT | CASSFSTSGGLNTGELFF | TRBJ2-2 | TRBD2 | TRBV7-9 | NA
TGCGCCAGCAGCTTTTTGGGACTAGAATCCGGAGATACGCAGTATTTT | CASSFLGLESGDTQYF | TRBJ2-3 | TRBD2 | TRBV5-1 | NA
TGCAGTGCTAGCCTGGGCGGGGGGATTAGCACAGATACGCAGTATTTT | CSASLGGGISTDTQYF | TRBJ2-3 | TRBD2 | TRBV20-1 | NA
TGTGCCAGCAGCCGTGGGACAGCCGAGCAGTACTTC | CASSRGTAEQYF | TRBJ2-7 | TRBD1 | TRBV7-9 | NA
TGTGCCAGCAGCCAGGAATCAGGACTACCCTTCGCCGAGCAGTACTTC | CASSQESGLPFAEQYF | TRBJ2-7 | NA | TRBV3-1 | NA
TGTGCCAGCGGGGACAGGGGATACAATGAGCAGTTCTTC | CASGDRGYNEQFF | TRBJ2-1 | TRBD1 | TRBV6-5 | NA
TGTGCCAGCAGTTCCGGACTAGCGGGAGCATACTACGAGCAGTACTTC | CASSSGLAGAYYEQYF | TRBJ2-7 | TRBD2 | TRBV27 | NA
TGTGCCAGCTCCAACTGGGCACTCTCGTCCTACGAGCAGTACTTC | CASSNWALSSYEQYF | TRBJ2-7 | NA | TRBV7-9 | few
TGCGCCAGCAGCCAAGATTGGCAGTGGGATCTCACTGAAGCTTTCTTT | CASSQDWQWDLTEAFF | TRBJ1-1 | NA | TRBV4-3 | few
TGTGCCAGCAGTTACTCGATTTCGGGCACAGATACGCAGTATTTT | CASSYSISGTDTQYF | TRBJ2-3 | NA | TRBV6-2/TRBV6-3 | NA
TGCGCCAGCAGCCCCCGGGTTCGTAGCGGGGGGAGTGTTCCAGATACGCAGTATTTT | CASSPRVRSGGSVPDTQYF | TRBJ2-3 | TRBD2 | TRBV5-1 | NA
TGTGCCAGCACTTTCGGGGGAACCTACAATGAGCAGTTCTTC | CASTFGGTYNEQFF | TRBJ2-1 | NA | TRBV6-2/TRBV6-3 | NA
TGTGCCACCAGTGATTTTGATGGAACAGCCCTAACCGGGGAGCTGTTTTTT | CATSDFDGTALTGELFF | TRBJ2-2 | NA | TRBV24-1 | NA
TGCGCCAGCAGCCCCGGGGAACCGGGGAGAGATACGCAGTATTTT | CASSPGEPGRDTQYF | TRBJ2-3 | NA | TRBV4-1 | NA
TGCAGTGCTAACCACCCCGGTCGGACGTATGAGCAGTTCTTC | CSANHPGRTYEQFF | TRBJ2-1 | NA | TRBV20-1 | NA
TGTGCCAGCAGACCTAGATCCTCGGAAGGTCAGCCCCAGCATTTT | CASRPRSSEGQPQHF | TRBJ1-5 | NA | TRBV28 | NA
TGTGCCAGCAGTCCCCTGGAGGTGGGTTTTGAGACTGAAGCTTTCTTT | CASSPLEVGFETEAFF | TRBJ1-1 | NA | TRBV12-3/TRBV12-4 | NA
TGTGCCAGCAGAGCATCAGGGGCAGATACGCAGTATTTT | CASRASGADTQYF | TRBJ2-3 | NA | TRBV27 | NA
TGCGCCAGCAGCCAAGAAGAACGACCAGGGGGAAGAGAGACCCAGTACTTC | CASSQEERPGGRETQYF | TRBJ2-5 | TRBD1 | TRBV4-1 | NA
TGTGCCACCAGCAGAATGGCAGGGAAAAACATTCAGTACTTC | CATSRMAGKNIQYF | TRBJ2-4 | NA | TRBV15 | NA
TGTGCCAGCTCACCCCACGAAGAGTCACCCCTCCACTTT | CASSPHEESPLHF | TRBJ1-6 | NA | TRBV18 | few
TGTGCCAGCAGCCAAGGGGAACAGAGTGAGACCCAGTACTTC | CASSQGEQSETQYF | TRBJ2-5 | NA | TRBV3-1 | NA
TGTGCCAGCAGTTGGTCGGGGGCGGACAATGAGCAGTACTTC | CASSWSGADNEQYF | TRBJ2-7 | NA | TRBV27 | NA
TGTGCCAGCAGTCTTTATAATAATCAGCCCCAGCATTTT | CASSLYNNQPQHF | TRBJ1-5 | NA | TRBV12-3/TRBV12-4 | NA
TGTGCCAGCAGCTCGGAGAGGACAGGACTCTACGAGCAGTACTTC | CASSSERTGLYEQYF | TRBJ2-7 | TRBD1 | TRBV7-9 | NA
TGTGCCAGCAGTTACGGGCCCTGGGTCACTGAAGCTTTCTTT | CASSYGPWVTEAFF | TRBJ1-1 | NA | TRBV6-5 | NA
TGTGCCAGCAGCCCCGGTAGGGAGGCCTACGAGCAGTACTTC | CASSPGREAYEQYF | TRBJ2-7 | NA | TRBV4-2 | few
TGCGCCAGCAGCTTGGCCGTTGGGGGCTCCTACAATGAGCAGTTCTTC | CASSLAVGGSYNEQFF | TRBJ2-1 | NA | TRBV5-1 | few
TGCGCCAGCAGCCAATGGAGGGAAGCTAACTATGGCTACACCTTC | CASSQWREANYGYTF | TRBJ1-2 | NA | TRBV4-1 | NA
TGTGCCACCAGCAGAATGTTTCTGGTGCTGGATGAGCAGTTCTTC | CATSRMFLVLDEQFF | TRBJ2-1 | NA | TRBV15 | NA
TGTGCCAGCACTCGAAAGGACCGCGAGCAGTACTTC | CASTRKDREQYF | TRBJ2-7 | NA | TRBV12-3/TRBV12-4 | NA
TGCGCCAGCAGCTTGGGGGACAGCCTGGATACGCAGTATTTT | CASSLGDSLDTQYF | TRBJ2-3 | TRBD1 | TRBV5-1 | NA